The following is a TCR beta chain sequence with its context. Antigen: not known. Repertoires were generated with immunoSEQ multiplex PCR, while TCRdb's copy carries only in-frame clones and drops some. The table records 100,000 to 150,000 clones, approximately 89% of them present only once. This record belongs to a study of cytomegalovirus exposure and HLA in healthy donors. General observations from the study: Whilst most TCR sequences proved rare, a subset of public TCRs occurred across many donors. That first-cohort TCR clusters tended to co-occur in the 95 to 150 validation repertoires was found in a later analysis. Confirmation was obtained in vitro that three CMV-associated chains are specific for CMV antigens.

The donors were part of the validation cohort of 120 subjects. That cohort was separate from the first cohort, which comprised under 700 subjects. Germline values: CDR1 MNHEY, CDR2 SVGAGI. V was clipped by 6 bases and J by 1 base, with 14 bases between them. This CDR3 region has 15 residues. This receptor was taken from a man younger than 35 in good health and CMV-seronegative. The J gene is TRBJ2-3, the V gene TRBV6-5, with a weak D call TRBD2 (5 bases). Sequenced sample: PBMCs. In nucleotides, the CDR3 is TGTGCCAGCAGCCCCGGGGAGAGGCGCACAGATACGCAGTATTTT. Protein: CASSPGERRTDTQYF.